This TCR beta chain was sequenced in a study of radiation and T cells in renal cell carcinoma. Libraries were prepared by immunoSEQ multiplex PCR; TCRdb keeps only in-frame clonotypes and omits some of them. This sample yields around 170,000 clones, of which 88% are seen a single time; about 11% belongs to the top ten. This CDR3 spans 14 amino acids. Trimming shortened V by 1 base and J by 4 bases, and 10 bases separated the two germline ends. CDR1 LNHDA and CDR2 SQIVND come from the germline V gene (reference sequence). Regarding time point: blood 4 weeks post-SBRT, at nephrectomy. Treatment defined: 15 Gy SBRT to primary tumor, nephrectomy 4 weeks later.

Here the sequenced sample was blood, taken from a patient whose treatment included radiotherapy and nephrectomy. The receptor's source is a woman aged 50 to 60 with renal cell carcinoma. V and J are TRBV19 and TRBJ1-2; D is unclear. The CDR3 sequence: CASSIGGALYGYTF. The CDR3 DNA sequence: TGTGCCAGTAGTATAGGAGGAGCCCTCTATGGCTACACCTTC. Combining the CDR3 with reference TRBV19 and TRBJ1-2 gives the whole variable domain DGGITQSPKYLFRKEGQNVTLSCEQNLNHDAMYWYRQDPGQGLRLIYYSQIVNDFQKGDIAEGYSVSREKKESFPLTVTSAQKNPTAFYLCASSIGGALYGYTFGSGTRLTVV.